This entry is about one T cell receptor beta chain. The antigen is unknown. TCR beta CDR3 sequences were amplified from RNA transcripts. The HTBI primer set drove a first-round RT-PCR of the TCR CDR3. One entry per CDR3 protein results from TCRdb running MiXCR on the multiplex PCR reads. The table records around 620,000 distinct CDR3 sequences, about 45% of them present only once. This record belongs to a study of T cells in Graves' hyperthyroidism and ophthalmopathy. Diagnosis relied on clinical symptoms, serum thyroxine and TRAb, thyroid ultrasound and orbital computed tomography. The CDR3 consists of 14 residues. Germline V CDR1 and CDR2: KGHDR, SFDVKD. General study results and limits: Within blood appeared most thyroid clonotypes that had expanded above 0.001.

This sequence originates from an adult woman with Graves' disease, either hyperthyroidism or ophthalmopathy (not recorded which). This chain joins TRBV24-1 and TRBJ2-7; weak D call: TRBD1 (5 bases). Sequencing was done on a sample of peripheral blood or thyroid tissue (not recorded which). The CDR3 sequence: CVTSDAASGNEQYF. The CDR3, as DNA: TGTGTTACCAGTGATGCCGCCTCAGGGAACGAGCAGTACTTC.